The present entry profiles one T cell receptor (beta chain) with its context. These data are taken from a study of blood T cell repertoires in COVID-19. Germline V gene lookup returns CDR1 SGHDN and CDR2 FVKESK. CDR3 length equals 13 residues. Germline trimming cut 4 bases from V and 6 bases from J; bases unmatched to any gene: 5. Produced via immunoSEQ multiplex PCR; TCRdb's table is partial and in-frame only. The sample has roughly 290,000 clones; roughly nine tenths are singletons. The clonotype comes from a woman in her thirties or forties who had recovered from COVID-19. The chain has TRBV14 and TRBJ2-7; 8 positions match TRBD2. The specimen sequenced was PBMCs or T cells enriched from blood (not recorded which). CDR3 DNA: TGTGCCAGCAGCCTAGCGGGATCACTCGAGCAGTACTTC. Amino acid sequence: CASSLAGSLEQYF.